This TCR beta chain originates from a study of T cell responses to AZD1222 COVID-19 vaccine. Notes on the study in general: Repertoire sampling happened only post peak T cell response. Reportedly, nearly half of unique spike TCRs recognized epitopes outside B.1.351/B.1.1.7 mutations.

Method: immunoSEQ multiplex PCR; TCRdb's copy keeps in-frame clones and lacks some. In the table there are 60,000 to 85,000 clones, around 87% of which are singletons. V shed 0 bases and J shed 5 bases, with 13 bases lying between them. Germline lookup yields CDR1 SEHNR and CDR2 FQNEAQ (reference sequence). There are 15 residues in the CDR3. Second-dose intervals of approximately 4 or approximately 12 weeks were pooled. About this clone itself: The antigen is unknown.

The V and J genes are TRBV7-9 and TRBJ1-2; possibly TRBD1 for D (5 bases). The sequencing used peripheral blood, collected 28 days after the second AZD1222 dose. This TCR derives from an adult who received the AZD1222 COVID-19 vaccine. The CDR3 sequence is CASSLATAKLYGYTF. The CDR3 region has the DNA TGTGCCAGCAGCTTAGCGACAGCAAAACTTTATGGCTACACCTTC.